This passage covers 10 T cell receptor beta chains from one sample sequenced in a study of blood T cell repertoires in COVID-19. The table came from immunoSEQ multiplex PCR; TCRdb's copy has only in-frame clones and leaves some out. Of 85,000 to 120,000 clones in the sample, 84% were seen once. The sample was peripheral blood. These TCRs come from a human donor in a cohort sampled during active COVID-19.

Comments on this clone: This may be a read error: a much more frequent sequence differs by one nucleotide. The chain joins TRBV2 to TRBJ1-2; D perhaps matches TRBD1 (6 bases). V was shortened by 6 bases and J by 7 bases, with 12 bases between the two germline ends. Germline values: CDR1 SNHLY, CDR2 FYNNEI. This CDR3 has 12 amino acids. The CDR3 region is CASRSGVSGYTF. The CDR3 bases are TGTGCCAGCAGGTCAGGGGTATCTGGCTACACCTTC.

The chain links TRBV21-1 to TRBJ2-5; the table's D call, TRBD1, has no DNA check behind it. TRBV21-1 is marked as a pseudogene. The CDR3 has 14 amino acids. For the CDR3, the DNA is TGTGCCAGCAGCAAAGCTTCAGGGAAGGAGACCCAGTACTTC. Protein product: CASSKASGKETQYF.

J is TRBJ2-5 and V is TRBV5-1; 9 bases line up with TRBD2. V gave up 4 bases and J gave up 6 bases; unmatched junction bases: 7. This CDR3 is built from 14 residues. Germline loops: CDR1 SGHRS, CDR2 YFSETQ. Written as DNA, the CDR3 is TGCGCCAGCAGCCTACAAAGCGGGGGGCAGACCCAGTACTTC. Its protein is CASSLQSGGQTQYF.

This clone was seen a handful of times. V usage is TRBV2 and J usage is TRBJ2-3; tentatively, D is TRBD2 (5 bases). Germline V gene data show CDR1 as SNHLY and CDR2 as FYNNEI. The CDR3 runs to 15 residues. Trimming cost V 4 bases and J 7 bases, with 18 bases left between them. The chain's CDR3 is CASSGDIGGSNTQYF. The CDR3 DNA follows: TGTGCCAGCAGTGGTGACATAGGAGGTTCAAATACGCAGTATTTT.

The chain has TRBV11-2 and TRBJ2-7; D is possibly TRBD1 (6 bases). Germline V gene sequence: CDR1 SGHAT, CDR2 FQNNGV. The CDR3 is 17 residues long. V gave up 1 base and J gave up 3 bases, with 19 bases separating them. CDR3 DNA sequence: TGTGCCAGCAGCTTAGGACCCTCGGGACACGACGGCTACGAGCAGTACTTC. Protein product: CASSLGPSGHDGYEQYF.

The rearrangement joins TRBV27 to TRBJ2-3, with 7 bases aligning to TRBD1. The CDR3 has 15 amino acids. The V gene end was trimmed by 4 bases and the J gene end by 2 bases; junction bases not matched to a gene: 6. Looked up from germline, CDR1 is MNHEY and CDR2 is SMNVEV (reference sequence). The CDR3 DNA reads TGTGCCAGCAGTTATCGGACAGGCCACACAGATACGCAGTATTTT. It yields the protein CASSYRTGHTDTQYF.

V and J are TRBV7-3 and TRBJ2-7, with 11 bases identical to TRBD2. J lost 2 bases, V lost 1 base, and 7 bases had no gene match. The CDR3 is made up of 17 amino acids. Germline values: CDR1 SGHTA, CDR2 FQGTGA. The DNA of the CDR3 is TGTGCCAGCAGCTTAAGGACCACTAGCGGGGGCGCCTACGAGCAGTACTTC. As protein: CASSLRTTSGGAYEQYF.

The rearrangement links TRBV5-1 to TRBJ1-4; TRBD1 matches at 10 bases. The CDR3 has 15 residues. V was pared by 3 bases and J by 5 bases, with 4 bases of the junction left unmatched. CDR1 SGHRS and CDR2 YFSETQ come from the germline V gene. CDR3 loop: CASSSPGQGNEKLFF. The CDR3 region has the DNA TGCGCCAGCAGCTCGCCGGGACAGGGGAATGAAAAACTGTTTTTT.

The table lists this clone with a count of one. This rearrangement joins TRBV7-2 to TRBJ2-3, with D unresolved. Germline CDR1 reads SGHTA; CDR2 reads FQGNSA. V shed 1 base and J shed 0 bases, with 17 bases lying between them. The CDR3 runs 18 residues. This CDR3 is CASSLGLVHPPSTDTQYF. The CDR3 nucleotides read TGTGCCAGCAGCTTAGGGCTTGTCCACCCCCCAAGCACAGATACGCAGTATTTT.

The table lists this clone with a count of one. The chain joins TRBV15 to TRBJ2-7, with D maybe TRBD1 (6 bases). Germline V CDR1 and CDR2: LNHNV, YYDKDF (reference sequence). The CDR3 runs 15 residues. Trimming removed 4 bases from V and 3 bases from J, with 16 bases in between. The DNA of the CDR3 is TGTGCCACCAGCACGACAGGCTCCGCCAACTACGAGCAGTACTTC. Translation: CATSTTGSANYEQYF.